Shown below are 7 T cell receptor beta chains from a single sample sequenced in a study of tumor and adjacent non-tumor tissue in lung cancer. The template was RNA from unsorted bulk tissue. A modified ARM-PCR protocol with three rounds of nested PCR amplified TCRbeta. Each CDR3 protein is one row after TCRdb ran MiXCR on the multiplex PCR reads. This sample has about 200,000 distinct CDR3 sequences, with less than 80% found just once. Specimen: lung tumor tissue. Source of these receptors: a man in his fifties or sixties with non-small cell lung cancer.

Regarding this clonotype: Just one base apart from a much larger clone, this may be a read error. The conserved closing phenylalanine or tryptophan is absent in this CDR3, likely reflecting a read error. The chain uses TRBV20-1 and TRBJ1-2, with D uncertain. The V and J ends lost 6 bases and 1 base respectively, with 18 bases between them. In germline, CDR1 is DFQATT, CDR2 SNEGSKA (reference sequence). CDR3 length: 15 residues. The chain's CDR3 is CSARPPGSFNYGYTV. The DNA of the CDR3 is TGCAGTGCCAGACCGCCGGGAAGTTTTAACTATGGCTACACCGTC.

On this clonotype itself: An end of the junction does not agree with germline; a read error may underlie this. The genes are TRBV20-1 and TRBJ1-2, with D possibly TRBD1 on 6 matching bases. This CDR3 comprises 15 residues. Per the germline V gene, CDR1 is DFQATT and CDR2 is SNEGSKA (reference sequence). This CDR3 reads CSSILRGGNDYGYTF. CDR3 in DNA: TGTAGTTCTATTTTGCGAGGGGGGAATGACTATGGCTACACCTTC.

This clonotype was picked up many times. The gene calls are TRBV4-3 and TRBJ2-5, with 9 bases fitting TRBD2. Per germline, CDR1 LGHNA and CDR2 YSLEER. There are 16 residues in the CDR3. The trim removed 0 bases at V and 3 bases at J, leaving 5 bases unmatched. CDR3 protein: CASSQEGAGGKETQYF. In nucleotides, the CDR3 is TGCGCCAGCAGCCAAGAGGGAGCGGGGGGTAAAGAGACCCAGTACTTC.

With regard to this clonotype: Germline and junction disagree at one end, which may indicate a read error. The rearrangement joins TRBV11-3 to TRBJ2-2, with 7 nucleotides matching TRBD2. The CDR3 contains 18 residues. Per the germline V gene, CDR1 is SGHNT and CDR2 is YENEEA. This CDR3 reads CPSGSRGAGRYRAGELFF. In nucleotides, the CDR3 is TGTCCCAGCGGCTCCCGGGGAGCGGGACGATACAGAGCCGGGGAGCTGTTTTTC.

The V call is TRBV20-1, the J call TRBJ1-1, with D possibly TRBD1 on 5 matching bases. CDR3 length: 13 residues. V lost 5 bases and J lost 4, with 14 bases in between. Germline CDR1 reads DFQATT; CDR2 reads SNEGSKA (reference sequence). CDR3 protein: CSAGRGVITEAFF. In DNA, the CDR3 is TGCAGTGCTGGAAGGGGAGTGATCACTGAAGCTTTCTTT.

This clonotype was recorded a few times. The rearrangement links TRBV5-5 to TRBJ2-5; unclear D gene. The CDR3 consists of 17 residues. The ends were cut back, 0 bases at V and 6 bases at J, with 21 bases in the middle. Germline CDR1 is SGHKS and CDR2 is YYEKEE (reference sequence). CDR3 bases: TGTGCCAGCAGCTTGGTTTTTGGCAGCCTATTCGAACAGACCCAGTACTTC. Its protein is CASSLVFGSLFEQTQYF. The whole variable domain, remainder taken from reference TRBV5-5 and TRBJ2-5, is DAGVTQSPTHLIKTRGQQVTLRCSPISGHKSVSWYQQVLGQGPQFIFQYYEKEERGRGNFPDRFSARQFPNYSSELNVNALLLGDSALYLCASSLVFGSLFEQTQYFGPGTRLLVL.

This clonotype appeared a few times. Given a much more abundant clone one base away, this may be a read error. CDR3 DNA sequence: TGTGCCAGCGGTTACGGGGGACATCCTACTAGCACAGATACGCAGTATTTT. The encoded protein is CASGYGGHPTSTDTQYF. The chain couples TRBV6-5 to TRBJ2-3; D may be TRBD1 or TRBD2 (6 bases each). Per the germline V gene, CDR1 is MNHEY and CDR2 is SVGAGI. CDR3 length: 17 residues.